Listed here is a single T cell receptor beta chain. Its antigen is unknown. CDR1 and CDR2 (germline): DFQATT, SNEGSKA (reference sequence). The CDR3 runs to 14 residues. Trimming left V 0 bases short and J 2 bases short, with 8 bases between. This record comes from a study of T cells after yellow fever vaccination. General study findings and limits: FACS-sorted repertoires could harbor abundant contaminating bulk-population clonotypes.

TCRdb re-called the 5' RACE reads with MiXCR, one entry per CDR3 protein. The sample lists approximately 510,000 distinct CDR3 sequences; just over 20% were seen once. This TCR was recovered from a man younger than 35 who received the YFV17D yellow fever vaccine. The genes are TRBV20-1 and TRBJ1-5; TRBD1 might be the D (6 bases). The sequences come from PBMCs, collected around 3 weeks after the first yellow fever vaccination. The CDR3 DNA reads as TGCAGTGCTAGAGAAAGGACAGGCAATCAGCCCCAGCATTTT. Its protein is CSARERTGNQPQHF.